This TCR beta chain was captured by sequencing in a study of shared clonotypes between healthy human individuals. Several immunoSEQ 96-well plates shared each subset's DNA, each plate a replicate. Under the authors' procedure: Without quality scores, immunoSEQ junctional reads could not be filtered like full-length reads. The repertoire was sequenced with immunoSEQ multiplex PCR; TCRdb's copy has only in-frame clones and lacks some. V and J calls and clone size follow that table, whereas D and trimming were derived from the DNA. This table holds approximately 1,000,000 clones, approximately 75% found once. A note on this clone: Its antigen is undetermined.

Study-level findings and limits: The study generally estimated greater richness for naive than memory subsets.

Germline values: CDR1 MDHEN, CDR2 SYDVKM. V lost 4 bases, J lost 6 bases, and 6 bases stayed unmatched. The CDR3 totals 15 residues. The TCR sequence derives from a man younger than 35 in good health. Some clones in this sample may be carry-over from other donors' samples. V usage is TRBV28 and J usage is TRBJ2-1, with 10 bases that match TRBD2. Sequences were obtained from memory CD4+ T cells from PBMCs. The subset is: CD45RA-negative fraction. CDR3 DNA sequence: TGTGCCAGCAGTTCGACTAGCGGGTACCTCAATGAGCAGTTCTTC. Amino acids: CASSSTSGYLNEQFF.